The clone carrying this TCR beta chain was found many times. Its antigen is unidentified. This specimen belongs to a study of T cell repertoires in cytomegalovirus infection. Overall study context: An indication of both CMV infection and matching HLA type came from public TCR beta signatures. Study-wide points: HLA-C-restricted CMV clonotypes gave the most frequent clonotype in two of eight donors.

MiXCR, run by TCRdb on the reads, gives a single entry per CDR3 protein. The table records some 200,000 distinct CDR3 sequences, 8.5% to 10% of them present only once. The germline V and J ends were trimmed by 6 bases and 5 bases, with 16 bases remaining between them. CDR1 is SGHTA and CDR2 is FQGNSA in the germline V gene. The CDR3 extends over 14 amino acids. The TCR sequence derives from a human donor in good health (CMV status not recorded). Some clones in this sample may be carry-over from other donors' samples. The J gene is TRBJ1-2, the V gene TRBV7-2, with D perhaps TRBD1 (6 bases). Sequencing was done on a sample of PBMCs. CDR3: CASSRGMGQYGYTF. CDR3 coding DNA: TGTGCCAGCAGTAGGGGGATGGGGCAATATGGCTACACCTTC.